A single count supports the clone carrying this T cell receptor (beta chain). Antigen specificity is unknown. CDR1 and CDR2 (germline): SQVTM, ANQGSEA. The V gene lost 6 bases and the J gene lost 0 bases, with 9 bases spanning the gap. This CDR3 spans 12 amino acids. This sample was included in a study of cytomegalovirus exposure and HLA in healthy donors. Primers included in the PCR were 60 Vbeta and 13 Jbeta primers. Sequencing was performed with immunoSEQ multiplex PCR; in TCRdb, only in-frame clones are kept and a portion is missing. The sample carries roughly 130,000 clones, 82% recorded once. Findings and caveats of the study: Further analysis was carried out later, and it showed several of the most significant clusters appearing linked to common viral pathogens. Cytomegalovirus association was assigned to about 150 TCR beta chains. HLA-A and HLA-B allele assignments for most subjects were reportedly predicted accurately using TCR beta sequences.

The sequence derives from a male donor in good health and CMV-seropositive. The genes are TRBV29-1 and TRBJ2-7; D is uncertain. Sequencing input: PBMCs. The CDR3 nucleotides are TGCAGCGTCGTCGCGCTCTCCTACGAGCAGTACTTC. It translates to CSVVALSYEQYF.